Each of the 5 T cell receptor beta chains below was sequenced from the same sample in a study of CD8 T cells in ankylosing spondylitis. TCRdb passed the 5' RACE reads through MiXCR, listing each CDR3 protein once. Among under 85,000 distinct CDR3 sequences, approximately 5.3% were seen once, and the ten largest hold around 2.2%. Sequenced sample: blood, either unsorted or a sorted T cell fraction (not recorded which). The origin of the receptors is a male donor with ankylosing spondylitis or in good health (not recorded which).

There are many counts of this clonotype. The V gene is TRBV9, the J gene TRBJ2-7; no clear D. V was cut by 2 bases and J by 2 bases, with 14 bases left in between. There are 15 residues in the CDR3. CDR1 is SGDLS and CDR2 is YYNGEE in the germline V gene. This chain's CDR3 is CASSVRGDTAYEQYF. CDR3 nucleotides: TGTGCCAGCAGCGTTCGTGGGGATACCGCCTACGAGCAGTACTTC.

This clonotype appeared many times. J is TRBJ2-7 and V is TRBV29-1; unclear D gene. V lost 4 bases and J lost 2, with 12 bases in between. The CDR3 consists of 13 residues. Looked up from germline, CDR1 is SQVTM and CDR2 is ANQGSEA. DNA of the CDR3: TGCAGCGTTGTCCCTGGAACTACCTACGAGCAGTACTTC. Its protein is CSVVPGTTYEQYF.

The sample holds many counts of this clonotype. The rearrangement links TRBV20-1 to TRBJ1-2; no firm D call. From germline, CDR1 is DFQATT and CDR2 SNEGSKA (reference sequence). This CDR3 region has 15 residues. V lost 2 bases and J 7 bases, leaving 20 bases between the germline ends. This chain's CDR3 is CSARYIEAGASGYTF. The CDR3 coding sequence is TGCAGTGCTAGATATATTGAAGCGGGAGCCTCTGGCTACACCTTC.

This clonotype appeared many times. This chain uses TRBV7-8 with TRBJ2-6; tentatively, D is TRBD1 (5 bases). CDR1 and CDR2 from the germline V gene are SGHVS and FQNEAQ. The length of the CDR3 is 18 residues. V was cut by 5 bases and J by 1 base, with 18 bases left in between. The CDR3 nucleotides read TGTGCCAGCAGCCCCCTGGCAGGGTTCTATTCTGGGGCCAACGTCCTGACTTTC. Protein sequence: CASSPLAGFYSGANVLTF.

At least ten counts were recorded for this clonotype. CDR3 sequence: CASSQDSAYGYTF. For the CDR3, the DNA is TGCGCCAGCAGCCAAGACAGTGCCTATGGCTACACCTTC. This chain connects TRBV5-1 to TRBJ1-2, with TRBD1 as a possible D gene (5 bases). CDR3 length: 13 residues. V lost 4 bases and J lost 4, with 11 bases in between. Germline CDR1 and CDR2: SGHRS and YFSETQ.